This TCR beta chain came from a study of tumor and adjacent non-tumor tissue in lung cancer. Overall study context: The cohort had about 12 adenocarcinoma, 2 squamous cell and 1 small cell patients. The patients, 9 to 11 men and five or six women, were about 31 to 76 with stage I to III disease.

A modified ARM-PCR protocol with three rounds of nested PCR amplified TCRbeta. One entry per CDR3 protein, called by TCRdb with MiXCR from the multiplex PCR reads. The table shows 100,000 to 150,000 distinct CDR3 sequences, with around three fifths occurring only once. No cell sorting was done before RNA was extracted from the tissue. About this clonotype: At one of its ends the junction is not consistent with the germline gene, which may arise from a read error.

Germline values: CDR1 LGHNA, CDR2 YNFKEQ. This CDR3 contains 15 residues. This receptor was obtained from a man under 40 with non-small cell lung cancer. V and J are TRBV4-2 and TRBJ2-7; D assignment may be TRBD1 or TRBD2 (6 bases each). Sequenced material: lung tumor tissue. The CDR3 is CASSQDDGGYYEQWF. As DNA, the CDR3 is TGTGCCAGCAGCCAAGATGACGGGGGCTACTACGAGCAGTGGTTC.